Below are 23 T cell receptor beta chains sequenced from a single sample in a study of identical twins. From the 5' RACE reads, TCRdb called clonotypes with MiXCR, one entry per CDR3 protein. The data contain about 210,000 distinct CDR3 sequences, roughly 9.4% of them singletons. The sample taken for sequencing was memory (CD45RO+) T cells sorted from blood. The source of these receptors is a woman aged 18 to 35 in good health.

The rearrangement uses TRBV5-5 and TRBJ2-7, with D maybe TRBD1 (5 bases). Germline V gene sequence: CDR1 SGHKS, CDR2 YYEKEE (reference sequence). Trimming left V 4 bases short and J 6 bases short, with 14 bases between. The CDR3 has 13 residues. The CDR3 loop is CASSPGLLSEQYF. The CDR3 DNA reads TGTGCCAGCAGCCCAGGGCTCCTCTCCGAGCAGTACTTC.

This clonotype was detected ten times or more. The chain carries TRBV20-1 and TRBJ2-7, with 7 bases matching TRBD1. CDR1 is DFQATT, CDR2 SNEGSKA, per germline (reference sequence). The J segment lost 0 bases and the V segment lost 5 bases, leaving 13 bases of the junction unmatched. The CDR3 runs to 16 residues. This CDR3 is CSAYPIDRASSYEQYF. CDR3 in DNA: TGCAGTGCTTACCCGATCGACAGGGCAAGCTCCTACGAGCAGTACTTC.

This clonotype has a handful of counts. The chain recombines TRBV29-1 with TRBJ2-7; 14 bases are shared with TRBD2. The CDR3 length is 16 residues. The ends lost 7 bases at V and 2 bases at J; junction bases unmatched: 10. Germline V gene sequence: CDR1 SQVTM, CDR2 ANQGSEA. CDR3 region: CSAKGLAGEGPYEQYF. The CDR3 nucleotides read TGCAGCGCCAAGGGACTAGCGGGAGAAGGCCCCTACGAGCAGTACTTC.

This clonotype was recorded a few times. The chain combines TRBV21-1 with TRBJ2-1; TRBD1 is taken as the D call from the table, unchecked against the DNA. TRBV21-1 is deemed a pseudogene. The CDR3 loop spans 15 amino acids. CDR3 amino acids: CASSKLTRDPRKVCF. The CDR3 DNA is TGTGCCAGCAGCAAGCTTACGCGGGACCCTAGAAAGGTTTGCTTC.

The rearrangement links TRBV6-1 to TRBJ2-1, with 9 nucleotides matching TRBD2. There are 16 residues in the CDR3. After removal of 7 bases from V and 0 bases from J, the junction contained 7 bases not matched to a gene. Germline V gene lookup returns CDR1 MNHNS and CDR2 SASEGT. For the CDR3, the DNA is TGTGCCAGCACTACGGCTAGCGGGGACTCCTACAATGAGCAGTTCTTC. Its protein is CASTTASGDSYNEQFF.

The V call is TRBV12-3 or TRBV12-4, the J call TRBJ2-3; D gene uncertain. CDR3 length: 11 residues. V was clipped by 3 bases and J by 7 bases, with 5 bases between them. In DNA, the CDR3 is TGTGCCAGCAGTTTGGGGAATACGCAGTATTTT. Translating it yields CASSLGNTQYF.

There are a few counts of this clonotype. The CDR3 sequence: CATYRGFNYGYTF. Written as DNA, the CDR3 is TGTGCCACTTACAGGGGCTTCAACTATGGCTACACCTTC. The chain uses TRBV19 and TRBJ1-2; the match to TRBD1 covers 7 bases. Germline CDR1 LNHDA, CDR2 SQIVND (reference sequence). This CDR3 spans 13 amino acids. Losses at the gene ends were 10 bases for V and 2 bases for J; bases not matched to a gene: 7. The full variable domain, in which reference TRBV19 and TRBJ1-2 provide the parts outside the CDR3, is DGGITQSPKYLFRKEGQNVTLSCEQNLNHDAMYWYRQDPGQGLRLIYYSQIVNDFQKGDIAEGYSVSREKKESFPLTVTSAQKNPTAFYLCATYRGFNYGYTFGSGTRLTVV.

This clonotype was seen a few times. This chain links TRBV12-3 or TRBV12-4 with TRBJ2-7; 8 bases agree with TRBD1. V was clipped by 6 bases and J by 0 bases; unmatched bases: 1. The CDR3 is made up of 13 amino acids. The chain's CDR3 is CASRQGGSYEQYF. CDR3 nucleotide sequence: TGTGCCAGCAGACAGGGGGGCTCCTACGAGCAGTACTTC.

This clonotype was recorded at least ten times. This sequence joins TRBV9 and TRBJ2-1; D not certain. There are 13 residues in the CDR3. Germline V gives CDR1 SGDLS, CDR2 YYNGEE. The ends were cut back, 1 base at V and 4 bases at J, with 6 bases in the middle. The CDR3 reads CASSVTPYNEQFF. The CDR3 nucleotides read TGTGCCAGCAGCGTAACCCCGTACAATGAGCAGTTCTTC.

This clonotype was seen at least ten times. V and J are TRBV5-1 and TRBJ2-7; D is perhaps TRBD1 (6 bases). V lost 0 bases and J lost 2, with 12 bases in between. The CDR3 consists of 15 residues. Germline-derived CDR1 and CDR2 are SGHRS and YFSETQ. CDR3 amino acids: CASSLDGQPAYEQYF. The CDR3 bases are TGCGCCAGCAGCTTGGATGGACAGCCAGCCTACGAGCAGTACTTC.

The CDR3, as DNA: TGTGCCAGCAGCTTAGGTGGCAGCCGGGGACTTAACTATGGCTACACCTTC. Amino acid sequence: CASSLGGSRGLNYGYTF. The chain joins TRBV11-1 to TRBJ1-2; D may be TRBD1 (5 bases). The germline V and J ends were trimmed by 1 base and 1 base, with 16 bases remaining between them. Germline CDR1 reads SGHAT; CDR2 reads FQDESV (reference sequence). There are 17 residues in the CDR3.

This clonotype was seen only a few times. V is TRBV27 and J is TRBJ2-7; weak D call: TRBD1 (5 bases). CDR3 length: 14 residues. Trimming removed 8 bases from V and 1 base from J, with 15 bases in between. Germline lookup yields CDR1 MNHEY and CDR2 SMNVEV (reference sequence). The CDR3 loop is CASFPPGKSYEQYF. The CDR3 nucleotides are TGTGCCAGCTTCCCCCCAGGGAAGTCCTACGAGCAGTACTTC.

About this clonotype: Possible read error: a much larger clone is one base away. The rearrangement uses TRBV5-1 and TRBJ2-3, with D hard to call. This CDR3 is 15 amino acids long. Germline CDR1 and CDR2: SGHRS and YFSETQ. The V end was cut by 0 bases, the J end by 0 bases, with 8 bases between. The CDR3 DNA follows: TGCGCCAGCAGCTTGGGGAAGTCTAGCACAGATACGCAGTATTTT. As protein: CASSLGKSSTDTQYF.

The CDR3 loop reads CSARDLTGTDPWGETQYF. The CDR3 DNA follows: TGCAGTGCTAGAGATCTAACCGGGACAGACCCATGGGGGGAGACCCAGTACTTC. The chain employs TRBV20-1 and TRBJ2-5, with 7 bases fitting TRBD1. This CDR3 is built from 18 residues. CDR1 DFQATT and CDR2 SNEGSKA come from the germline V gene (reference sequence). The J segment lost 5 bases and the V segment lost 0 bases, leaving 18 bases of the junction unmatched.

The V call is TRBV7-2, the J call TRBJ2-3; a possible D gene is TRBD2 (5 bases). V was pared by 3 bases and J by 1 base, with 8 bases between. Germline V gives CDR1 SGHTA, CDR2 FQGNSA. The CDR3 spans 14 residues. Written as DNA, the CDR3 is TGTGCCAGCAGCTTGAGGACTGGCACAGATACGCAGTATTTT. Residues: CASSLRTGTDTQYF.

This clonotype showed up many times. The chain joins TRBV30 to TRBJ2-1; D is possibly TRBD2 (6 bases). CDR1 and CDR2 from the germline V gene are GTSNPN and SVGIG (reference sequence). The CDR3 contains 11 residues. The V and J ends lost 4 bases and 6 bases respectively, with 7 bases between them. The CDR3 DNA sequence: TGTGCCTGGAAAGCGGGCAATGAGCAGTTCTTC. The encoded protein is CAWKAGNEQFF.

The V and J genes are TRBV7-2 and TRBJ2-7; 9 bases align to TRBD1. Germline V gene data show CDR1 as SGHTA and CDR2 as FQGNSA. CDR3 size: 15 residues. V dropped 0 bases and J dropped 4; count of bases not matched to a gene: 4. This chain's CDR3 is CASSLAGGTGYEQYF. The CDR3 DNA sequence: TGTGCCAGCAGCTTAGCTGGTGGGACAGGGTACGAGCAGTACTTC.

This chain uses TRBV3-1 with TRBJ1-2, with D unclear. The germline V gene has CDR1 LGHDT and CDR2 YNNKEL (reference sequence). This CDR3 contains 13 residues. Between the trimmed V and J ends, which lost 0 bases and 2 bases, there was a span of 4 bases. Here the CDR3 reads CASSQEGNYGYTF. CDR3 DNA: TGTGCCAGCAGCCAAGAAGGAAACTATGGCTACACCTTC.

This rearrangement joins TRBV4-3 to TRBJ1-2; 9 bases map to TRBD1. With 0 bases clipped from V and 3 bases from J, the junction kept 2 bases outside the gene matches. This CDR3 is 15 amino acids long. The germline CDR1 and CDR2 sequences are LGHNA and YSLEER. CDR3 protein: CASSQDTGGDYGYTF. In DNA form, the CDR3 reads TGCGCCAGCAGCCAAGATACAGGGGGCGACTATGGCTACACCTTC.

This clonotype was seen more than once but under ten times. The V gene is TRBV3-1, the J gene TRBJ2-7; D may be TRBD1 or TRBD2 (6 bases each). Germline V lookup: CDR1 LGHDT, CDR2 YNNKEL (reference sequence). Trimming removed 3 bases from V and 7 bases from J, with 19 bases in between. The CDR3 sequence is 15 residues long. The CDR3 protein is CASSQVKWGAVEQYF. CDR3 coding DNA: TGTGCCAGCAGCCAGGTCAAGTGGGGGGCGGTGGAGCAGTACTTC.

The chain joins TRBV6-5 to TRBJ2-2; 10 bases line up with TRBD2. V was clipped by 2 bases and J by 5 bases; unmatched bases: 11. The germline V gene encodes CDR1 MNHEY and CDR2 SVGAGI. The CDR3 loop spans 18 amino acids. CDR3 in DNA: TGTGCCAGCAGTTACCGACCCCCCACAGCGGGAGGGACCGGGGAGCTGTTTTTT. The encoded protein is CASSYRPPTAGGTGELFF.

This clonotype was counted between two and nine times. V and J are TRBV9 and TRBJ2-5; D is unresolved. The CDR3 covers 13 residues. Trimming shortened V by 0 bases and J by 3 bases, and 6 bases separated the two germline ends. The germline V gene has CDR1 SGDLS and CDR2 YYNGEE. The CDR3 sequence: CASSVGRKETQYF. The CDR3 DNA is TGTGCCAGCAGCGTAGGACGGAAAGAGACCCAGTACTTC.

J is TRBJ2-1 and V is TRBV27; D may be TRBD1 (7 bases). The CDR3 totals 15 residues. Per the germline V gene, CDR1 is MNHEY and CDR2 is SMNVEV (reference sequence). V was pared by 2 bases and J by 7 bases, with 15 bases between. CDR3 sequence (DNA): TGTGCCAGCAGTTTACGTCCTTCAGGGGGGAATGAGCAGTTCTTC. Translated: CASSLRPSGGNEQFF.